These 4 T cell receptor beta chains originate from one sample sequenced in a study of blood T cell repertoires in COVID-19. Clones were read by immunoSEQ multiplex PCR, and TCRdb kept only the in-frame ones, dropping some. The data contain more than 150,000 clones, approximately 80% of them seen just once; the ten biggest clones take up over 10%. Source material: PBMCs or T cells enriched from blood (not recorded which). These receptors came from an older woman who had recovered from COVID-19.

The CDR3 is CASTSGEPQETQYF. CDR3 nucleotides: TGCGCCAGCACCTCGGGGGAGCCACAAGAGACCCAGTACTTC. This chain links TRBV5-1 with TRBJ2-5; perhaps TRBD2 as D (6 bases). Trimming took 6 bases from V and 2 from J, leaving 14 bases between them. Germline V lookup: CDR1 SGHRS, CDR2 YFSETQ. The CDR3 length is 14 residues.

V is TRBV4-1 and J is TRBJ1-4, with D tentatively TRBD1 (5 bases). The CDR3 sequence is 14 residues long. In germline, CDR1 is MGHRA, CDR2 YSYEKL. The V gene lost 6 bases and the J gene lost 5 bases, with 13 bases spanning the gap. The CDR3 DNA sequence: TGCGCCAGCAGTCCCGACAGCTTCAATGAAAAACTGTTTTTT. It specifies CASSPDSFNEKLFF.

This clone was observed a single time. CDR3 DNA: TGTGCCAGCAGCTCAAGAGGGAGCTCCTACAATGAGCAGTTCTTC. The encoded protein is CASSSRGSSYNEQFF. The rearrangement uses TRBV7-9 and TRBJ2-1; perhaps TRBD2 as D (5 bases). Trimming left V 4 bases short and J 0 bases short, with 10 bases between. The germline V gene has CDR1 SEHNR and CDR2 FQNEAQ (reference sequence). The CDR3 length is 15 residues.

Comment on this clone: Distinct nucleotide sequences in the sample also encode this CDR3. The rearrangement links TRBV6-1 to TRBJ1-1, with 7 bases aligning to TRBD1. From germline, CDR1 is MNHNS and CDR2 SASEGT. The CDR3 contains 14 residues. J was trimmed by 3 bases and V by 1 base; bases with no gene match: 2. This CDR3 is CASSEDRGDTEAFF. The CDR3 DNA reads TGTGCCAGCAGTGAAGACAGGGGAGACACTGAAGCTTTCTTT.